A single sample gave rise to the 28 T cell receptor beta chains below, sequenced in a study of T cell clones after liver transplantation (dated by TCRdb to the late 2010s). Libraries were made using the immunoSEQ multiplex PCR assay. The table was pulled from immuneACCESS by TCRdb, which kept in-frame rearrangements only. Such tables lose some clones; where checked, under half of the loss comes from unresolved V genes, and the rest has no known cause. Present in this sample are 45,000 to 60,000 clones, 60% to 80% of which were seen just once. The top ten constitute over 8% of the sample. Specimen: CD4+ T cells from blood, collected at the 22-month timepoint. The source is a human patient who received a liver transplant. After a transplant, certain T cells may trace back to the graft donor.

The rearrangement uses TRBV6-6 and TRBJ2-3, with TRBD2 identical over 7 bases. This CDR3 has 15 amino acids. The V and J ends lost 5 bases and 10 bases, in that order; junction bases with no gene match: 15. Germline CDR1 is MNHNY and CDR2 is SVGAGI (reference sequence). Here the CDR3 reads CASSGQSGGPRPQYF. The CDR3 nucleotides read TGTGCCAGCAGTGGCCAGTCGGGGGGACCTCGCCCGCAGTATTTT.

There are a few counts of this clone. V usage is TRBV6-1 and J usage is TRBJ1-1, with TRBD1 identical over 9 bases. Germline CDR1 is MNHNS and CDR2 is SASEGT. V lost 4 bases, J lost 10 bases, and 13 bases stayed unmatched. The CDR3 spans 15 residues. In DNA, the CDR3 is TGTGCCAGCAGTGGGGGCTCAACAGGGGGCGCGAGAGCTTTCTTT. This sequence encodes CASSGGSTGGARAFF.

The chain employs TRBV5-1 and TRBJ1-6, with D maybe TRBD1 (5 bases). The CDR3 length is 15 residues. Per the germline V gene, CDR1 is SGHRS and CDR2 is YFSETQ. Trimming took off 4 bases at V and 10 bases at J, with 18 bases between the two ends. CDR3 DNA: TGCGCCAGCAGCCGGTCGCGGCAGGGCGAATCACCCCTCCACTTT. It codes for CASSRSRQGESPLHF.

The chain links TRBV7-2 to TRBJ2-1; a weak D match, TRBD1 (5 bases). Deletions cut 5 bases from V and 4 bases from J, with 18 bases between. CDR3 length equals 16 residues. CDR1 is SGHTA and CDR2 is FQGNSA in the germline V gene. In DNA form, the CDR3 reads TGTGCCAGCAGCCCCCGAAGTCAGGGCTTATACAATGAGCAGTTCTTC. Translation gives CASSPRSQGLYNEQFF.

J is TRBJ2-3 and V is TRBV6-5; D not resolved. Germline CDR1 is MNHEY and CDR2 is SVGAGI. CDR3 length equals 14 residues. Trimming pared 6 bases from V and 0 bases from J, leaving 10 bases between. DNA for the CDR3: TGTGCCAGCAGGAAGGATCCGAGCACAGATACGCAGTATTTT. Encoded protein: CASRKDPSTDTQYF.

The V and J genes are TRBV30 and TRBJ1-6; D ambiguous. V was cut by 1 base and J by 6 bases, with 7 bases left in between. From germline, CDR1 is GTSNPN and CDR2 SVGIG (reference sequence). The CDR3 totals 13 residues. The CDR3 region is CAWSETANSPLHF. In nucleotides, the CDR3 is TGTGCCTGGAGTGAAACGGCTAATTCACCCCTCCACTTT. The whole variable domain, remainder taken from reference TRBV30 and TRBJ1-6, is SQTIHQWPATLVQPVGSPLSLECTVEGTSNPNLYWYRQAAGRGLQLLFYSVGIGQISSEVPQNLSASRPQDRQFILSSKKLLLSDSGFYLCAWSETANSPLHFGNGTRLTVT.

The chain combines TRBV6-5 with TRBJ1-1; the match to TRBD1 covers 7 bases. CDR1 and CDR2 from the germline V gene are MNHEY and SVGAGI. The CDR3 is 13 residues long. With 6 bases clipped from V and 8 bases from J, the junction kept 9 bases outside the gene matches. This chain's CDR3 is CASRRDSPVEAFF. The DNA of the CDR3 is TGTGCCAGCAGACGGGACAGCCCGGTAGAAGCTTTCTTT.

The CDR3 DNA is TGTGCCAGTAGTATAGGGACAGGGGCCGGAGAAGAAAAACTGTTTTTT. Translating gives CASSIGTGAGEEKLFF. The chain has TRBV19 and TRBJ1-4, with 9 bases that match TRBD1. CDR3 length: 16 residues. Trimming took 1 base from V and 8 from J; bases not matched to a gene: 8. CDR1 LNHDA and CDR2 SQIVND come from the germline V gene (reference sequence). Full variable domain (missing parts from reference TRBV19 and TRBJ1-4): DGGITQSPKYLFRKEGQNVTLSCEQNLNHDAMYWYRQDPGQGLRLIYYSQIVNDFQKGDIAEGYSVSREKKESFPLTVTSAQKNPTAFYLCASSIGTGAGEEKLFFGSGTQLSVL.

The V call is TRBV6-1, the J call TRBJ1-1, with 8 nucleotides matching TRBD1. In germline, CDR1 is MNHNS, CDR2 SASEGT. V lost 4 bases, J lost 0 bases, and 10 bases stayed unmatched. The CDR3 consists of 17 residues. CDR3 loop: CASSVGQGVGMNTEAFF. CDR3 coding DNA: TGTGCCAGCAGTGTCGGACAGGGAGTCGGGATGAACACTGAAGCTTTCTTT.

The chain links TRBV9 to TRBJ1-1; D is unresolved. There are 13 residues in the CDR3. With 4 bases removed from V and 3 bases from J, the gap between germline ends came to 10 bases. Per germline, CDR1 SGDLS and CDR2 YYNGEE. The DNA of the CDR3 is TGTGCCAGCAGCCCAGACCTGGACACTGAAGCTTTCTTT. Amino acids: CASSPDLDTEAFF.

The genes are TRBV27 and TRBJ2-6; TRBD2 matches 7 bases. CDR3 length equals 16 residues. Germline V gene sequence: CDR1 MNHEY, CDR2 SMNVEV (reference sequence). V gave up 0 bases and J gave up 3 bases; unmatched junction bases: 2. The CDR3 region has the DNA TGTGCCAGCAGTTTATCGGGGGGGAGTGGGGCCAACGTCCTGACTTTC. It specifies CASSLSGGSGANVLTF.

The J gene is TRBJ2-1, the V gene TRBV6-6; perhaps TRBD2 as D (6 bases). Per germline, CDR1 MNHNY and CDR2 SVGAGI (reference sequence). This CDR3 contains 13 residues. V was cut by 0 bases and J by 7 bases, with 7 bases left in between. CDR3 nucleotide sequence: TGTGCCAGCAGTTACTCGGAGGGAAATGAGCAGTTCTTC. Amino acid sequence: CASSYSEGNEQFF.

This rearrangement joins TRBV7-2 to TRBJ2-3, with 13 bases aligning to TRBD2. The length of the CDR3 is 17 residues. CDR1 is SGHTA, CDR2 FQGNSA, per germline. V was clipped by 5 bases and J by 2 bases; unmatched bases: 7. The CDR3 spells CASSQRLAGGPTDTQYF. DNA of the CDR3: TGTGCCAGCAGCCAAAGACTAGCGGGGGGACCCACAGATACGCAGTATTTT.

This clone was counted between two and nine times. The chain employs TRBV5-1 and TRBJ2-5; 11 bases are shared with TRBD1. V gave up 4 bases and J gave up 5 bases; unmatched junction bases: 13. The CDR3 length is 17 residues. Germline V lookup: CDR1 SGHRS, CDR2 YFSETQ. The CDR3 loop is CASSKLIGQGARETQYF. CDR3 sequence (DNA): TGCGCCAGCAGCAAGTTGATCGGACAGGGGGCTCGGGAGACCCAGTACTTC.

This clone was seen a few times. The chain uses TRBV7-3 and TRBJ1-6; D might be TRBD1 (5 bases). This CDR3 region has 14 residues. Trimming took 4 bases from V and 9 from J, leaving 13 bases between them. CDR1 and CDR2 from the germline V gene are SGHTA and FQGTGA. CDR3 coding DNA: TGTGCCAGCAGCTCCGGGACCAGTACTTCACCCCTCCACTTT. Translation: CASSSGTSTSPLHF. Combining the CDR3 with reference TRBV7-3 and TRBJ1-6 gives the whole variable domain GAGVSQTPSNKVTEKGKYVELRCDPISGHTALYWYRQSLGQGPEFLIYFQGTGAADDSGLPNDRFFAVRPEGSVSTLKIQRTERGDSAVYLCASSSGTSTSPLHFGNGTRLTVT.

This chain links TRBV11-2 with TRBJ2-2; a weak D match, TRBD1 (7 bases). The CDR3 is 15 residues long. Germline V gene sequence: CDR1 SGHAT, CDR2 FQNNGV. Trimming took 1 base from V and 4 from J, leaving 10 bases between them. The CDR3 loop is CASSLGRGVTGELFF. In DNA form, the CDR3 reads TGTGCCAGCAGCTTAGGCAGGGGGGTCACCGGGGAGCTGTTTTTT.

This clone is categorized as medium-sized. V and J are TRBV11-2 and TRBJ2-3; 8 bases are shared with TRBD2. Unmatched junction bases numbered 8, after V lost 6 bases and J lost 0 bases. The CDR3 sequence is 16 residues long. Germline CDR1 is SGHAT and CDR2 is FQNNGV. CDR3 nucleotides: TGTGCCAGCAGTTACAATAGCGGGGTTAGCACAGATACGCAGTATTTT. Protein: CASSYNSGVSTDTQYF.

The chain couples TRBV11-3 to TRBJ2-1, with unresolved D. The germline V gene encodes CDR1 SGHNT and CDR2 YENEEA. CDR3 size: 11 residues. The V end lost 11 bases, the J end lost 7 bases, and 12 bases lay between the germline ends. DNA of the CDR3: TGTGCCTCTGGAAGAGGAAATGAGCAGTTCTTC. This gives the protein CASGRGNEQFF.

The gene calls are TRBV7-2 and TRBJ1-1; TRBD1 is a possible D gene (6 bases). The V end lost 5 bases, the J end lost 0 bases, and 13 bases lay between the germline ends. Germline values: CDR1 SGHTA, CDR2 FQGNSA. The CDR3 sequence is 15 residues long. The CDR3 region is CASSRQASLNTEAFF. CDR3 nucleotide sequence: TGTGCCAGCAGCCGACAGGCTTCCTTGAACACTGAAGCTTTCTTT.

V usage is TRBV10-2 and J usage is TRBJ1-5; D unclear. There are 12 residues in the CDR3. CDR1 and CDR2 (germline): WSHSY, SAAADI. The V end lost 3 bases, the J end lost 5 bases, and 5 bases lay between the germline ends. CDR3 amino acids: CASSEPYQPQHF. The CDR3, as DNA: TGCGCCAGCAGTGAACCGTATCAGCCCCAGCATTTT.

In its sample, this clone was seen a few times. The chain joins TRBV19 to TRBJ1-4; 7 bases align to TRBD1. With V trimmed by 5 bases and J by 4 bases, 7 bases remained unmatched. The CDR3 extends over 15 amino acids. Germline assignment: CDR1 LNHDA and CDR2 SQIVND (reference sequence). CDR3 sequence reads: CASSPPGQLNEKLFF. CDR3 bases: TGTGCCAGTAGTCCGCCGGGACAGCTTAATGAAAAACTGTTTTTT.

This clone appeared a few times. V is TRBV6-5 and J is TRBJ1-1; D possibly corresponds to TRBD1 (5 bases). The CDR3 is made up of 14 amino acids. Trimming removed 2 bases at V and 5 bases at J, with 12 bases between. In germline, CDR1 is MNHEY, CDR2 SVGAGI. In DNA form, the CDR3 reads TGTGCCAGCAGTTACCAGATAGGGGTTACTGAAGCTTTCTTT. Translated, it gives CASSYQIGVTEAFF.

This clone was recorded only once. This chain links TRBV7-2 with TRBJ2-3, with 10 nucleotides matching TRBD2. The germline V gene encodes CDR1 SGHTA and CDR2 FQGNSA. J was trimmed by 0 bases and V by 4 bases; bases with no gene match: 7. The length of the CDR3 is 17 residues. The CDR3 loop reads CASSSIGLADSTDTQYF. The CDR3 DNA is TGTGCCAGCAGCTCTATCGGACTAGCGGATAGCACAGATACGCAGTATTTT.

J is TRBJ2-1 and V is TRBV25-1; D possibly corresponds to TRBD2 (5 bases). The CDR3 covers 12 residues. Germline loops: CDR1 MGHDK, CDR2 SYGVNS. Trimming left V 1 base short and J 15 bases short, with 13 bases between. The CDR3 region is CASSESGTIPFF. CDR3 bases: TGTGCCAGCAGTGAATCGGGAACCATCCCGTTCTTC.

This clone has only a few counts. The V call is TRBV14, the J call TRBJ1-1; D remains unclear. Germline CDR1 and CDR2: SGHDN and FVKESK. This CDR3 contains 13 residues. With 8 bases removed from V and 1 base from J, the gap between germline ends came to 11 bases. Here the CDR3 DNA reads TGTGCCAGCTCAAAATACAGGAACACTGAAGCTTTCTTT. Its protein is CASSKYRNTEAFF.

The chain employs TRBV10-2 and TRBJ1-3; TRBD1 is a possible D gene (5 bases). Per germline, CDR1 WSHSY and CDR2 SAAADI. This CDR3 has 16 residues. V was cut by 2 bases and J by 3 bases, with 14 bases left in between. The CDR3 sequence is CASSEGDLALGNTIYF. In nucleotides, the CDR3 is TGCGCCAGCAGTGAGGGGGACTTGGCCCTTGGAAACACCATATATTTT.

The chain combines TRBV30 with TRBJ2-5; either TRBD1 or TRBD2 may supply D (5 bases each). Trimming took off 4 bases at V and 4 bases at J, with 7 bases between the two ends. The CDR3 is 11 residues long. Germline loops: CDR1 GTSNPN, CDR2 SVGIG (reference sequence). The DNA for the CDR3 is TGTGCCTGGACGAGGGGAGAGACCCAGTACTTC. This translates into CAWTRGETQYF.

The V call is TRBV5-1, the J call TRBJ2-3; D is uncertain. The germline V gene has CDR1 SGHRS and CDR2 YFSETQ. The CDR3 length is 14 residues. V was pared by 4 bases and J by 5 bases, with 14 bases between. CDR3 amino acids: CASSPTEIRDTQYF. The CDR3 nucleotides are TGCGCCAGCAGCCCGACCGAAATAAGAGATACGCAGTATTTT.